What follows is one T cell receptor (beta chain) and its context. This sample is drawn from a study of blood T cell repertoires in COVID-19. Per the authors' pipeline: Reference gene primer amplification gave nucleated cell count estimates. The protocol was immunoSEQ multiplex PCR, while the TCRdb copy is restricted to in-frame clones and leaves out a portion. D and trimming were read from the DNA, whereas the V and J calls and clone size are those reported in that table. The sample shows just under 150,000 clones, more than 75% of them seen only once. The V gene lost 6 bases and the J gene lost 7 bases, with 22 bases spanning the gap. The CDR3 totals 15 residues. Germline CDR1 and CDR2: SNHLY and FYNNEI.

This rearrangement joins TRBV2 to TRBJ2-7; TRBD2 might be the D (6 bases). Material for sequencing was peripheral blood. This TCR came from a woman aged 45-60 years with active or convalescent COVID-19. This CDR3 is CASRGTGRYDGEQYF. CDR3 nucleotide sequence: TGTGCCAGCAGAGGGACTGGCCGTTACGATGGGGAGCAGTACTTC.